The clone carrying this T cell receptor (beta chain) has a single count. The antigen is not known. At one of its ends the junction is not consistent with the germline gene, which may arise from a read error. This sample stems from a study of molecular identifiers for immune sequencing clone quantification. Study at large: In replicates, RNA from 20,000 or 100,000 naive CD8 cells was divided five ways and four parts were sequenced.

Overall study results and limits: The study found clones above 20 RNA copies held over 98% of effector molecules and under 1% in naive cells. Amid approximately 1 million naive cells, spiked Jurkat TCR RNA from one cell was reportedly still detectable.

Per the germline V gene, CDR1 is MDHEN and CDR2 is SYDVKM. CDR3 size: 13 residues. In preparing bulk TCR libraries, previously described methods and listed TCR primers were used. A single record per CDR3 protein comes from TCRdb applying MiXCR to the PCR reads. Among 40,000 to 65,000 distinct CDR3 sequences listed, roughly 36% were seen once. Sequencing used naive CD8+ T cells from blood, with Jurkat cell RNA spiked in. Subset reported: FACS-sorted CD8+CD4-CCR7+CD45RA+ naive T cells. The rearrangement uses TRBV28 and TRBJ1-1; D gene unclear. The sequence was collected from a human donor in good health. Some libraries in this study had Jurkat cell RNA spiked in. The CDR3 nucleotides are TGTGCCAGCAGTCAGGTTTTGAACACTGAAGCTATCTTT. This encodes CASSQVLNTEAIF.